This is a list of T cell receptor beta chains from one sample in a study of human T cells and chemical hapten exposure. TCRdb used MiXCR to reprocess the RACE reads, holding one entry per CDR3 protein. The table records about 80,000 distinct CDR3 sequences, about a tenth of them present only once. Sequences were derived from whole blood, sampled in connection with sensitization to the hapten diphenylcyclopropenone (DPC). The source is a woman aged 45-65 years with alopecia areata. Some clones in this sample may be carry-over from other donors' samples. The CDR3 runs from the conserved cysteine through the conserved F or W. D genes are given only for firm matches. The size of a clone is reported for some rows only, either as once, few or many, or as a class for expanded clones.

j_call clone_size d_call v_call cdr3_nt cdr3_aa
TRBJ2-1 NA NA TRBV29-1 TGCAGCGTTGAAGTTACCCCCAGAAATGAGCAGTTCTTC CSVEVTPRNEQFF
TRBJ2-6 NA NA TRBV25-1 TGTGCCAGCAGTGAATCCCTCGGGGAAACCGGGGCCAACGTCCTGACTTTC CASSESLGETGANVLTF
TRBJ1-5 NA NA TRBV4-3 TGCGCCAGCAGCCAAGATCTGGCAAACAATCAGCCCCAGCATTTT CASSQDLANNQPQHF
TRBJ2-7 few NA TRBV6-5 TGTGCCAGCAGCCCTTGGTTAGCCGACTACGAGCAGTACTTC CASSPWLADYEQYF
TRBJ2-5 few NA TRBV18 TGTGCCAGCTCACTAGACCAAGAGACCCAGTACTTC CASSLDQETQYF
TRBJ1-2 many NA TRBV7-2 TGTGCCAGCAGCTTAGTTAAGGCTAACTATGGCTACACCTTC CASSLVKANYGYTF
TRBJ2-3 NA TRBD2 TRBV12-3/TRBV12-4 TGTGCCAGCAGGGGCGGGAGGGCAGGCACAGATACGCAGTATTTT CASRGGRAGTDTQYF
TRBJ2-2 NA TRBD1 TRBV11-3 TGTGCCAGCAGCGATGACAGGGGGCAGTTCACCGGGGAGCTGTTTTTT CASSDDRGQFTGELFF
TRBJ2-7 many TRBD1 TRBV12-3/TRBV12-4 TGTGCCAGCAGTTTAAGTCCCCCCGACAGGGGGTACGAGCAGTACTTC CASSLSPPDRGYEQYF
TRBJ2-3 NA NA TRBV27 TGTGCCAGCGCCGGGCACACAGATACGCAGTATTTT CASAGHTDTQYF
TRBJ1-1 NA NA TRBV29-1 TGCAGCGCCTTACACCTGAACACTGAAGCTTTCTTT CSALHLNTEAFF
TRBJ2-1 many NA TRBV29-1 TGCAGCGTGAGGATAGGTCCTAATGAGCAGTTCTTC CSVRIGPNEQFF
TRBJ1-5 few NA TRBV20-1 TGCAGTGCTAGTTTGGGGCGCTGGGGCAATCAGCCCCAGCATTTT CSASLGRWGNQPQHF
TRBJ1-5 many TRBD1 TRBV27 TGTGCCAGCAGTTCCGGGACAGGGAATCAGCCCCAGCATTTT CASSSGTGNQPQHF
TRBJ1-1 NA NA TRBV12-3/TRBV12-4 TGTGCCAGCAGTTCACCGCGACAGAGGAACACTGAAGCTTTCTTT CASSSPRQRNTEAFF
TRBJ2-1 NA NA TRBV5-4 TGTGCCAGCAGCGGTACGGGGGCCGCTTTGGACAATGAGCAGTTCTTC CASSGTGAALDNEQFF
TRBJ2-3 NA NA TRBV29-1 TGCAGCGTTGATCCCAGGACTGGCACAGATACGCAGTATTTT CSVDPRTGTDTQYF
TRBJ2-2 few TRBD2 TRBV7-2 TGTGCCAGCAGCCCCCGGACTAGCGGGAGAGGCGGCGGGGAGCTGTTTTTT CASSPRTSGRGGGELFF
TRBJ1-1 many NA TRBV7-8 TGTGCCAGCAGCTTATTCAGGGAGGGGGACACTGAAGCTTTCTTT CASSLFREGDTEAFF
TRBJ1-6 many TRBD1 TRBV10-3 TGTGCCATCAGGGGGACAGAAAATTCACCCCTCCACTTT CAIRGTENSPLHF
TRBJ2-7 many TRBD2 TRBV3-1 TGTGCCAGCAGCCAACCCGGACTAGCGGGAGGGCCGGTCGAGCAGTACTTC CASSQPGLAGGPVEQYF
TRBJ1-5 NA TRBD1 TRBV6-5 TGTGCCAGCAGGCGGACAGGGGATAATCAGCCCCAGCATTTT CASRRTGDNQPQHF
TRBJ2-1 NA TRBD2 TRBV7-2 TGTGCCAGCAGCCTCGGCGGGGCGGGAGCATCCTACAATGAGCAGTTCTTC CASSLGGAGASYNEQFF
TRBJ2-2 NA TRBD1 TRBV4-1 TGCGCCAGCCGACAGGGAAGCGGGGAGCTGTTTTTT CASRQGSGELFF
TRBJ1-3 NA TRBD1 TRBV20-1 TGCAGTGCTAGAGGGGGATGGACAGGGAGAAACACCATATATTTT CSARGGWTGRNTIYF
TRBJ2-3 few NA TRBV9 TGTGCCAGCAGCGTAGTTCCAGACACAGATACGCAGTATTTT CASSVVPDTDTQYF
TRBJ1-4 medium-sized NA TRBV18 TGTGCCAGCTCACGCGACAACTCCTACAATGAAAAACTGTTTTTT CASSRDNSYNEKLFF
TRBJ1-1 NA NA TRBV9 TGTGCCAGCAGCGAGAGTATGACGGGGAACACTGAAGCTTTCTTT CASSESMTGNTEAFF
TRBJ1-6 few TRBD1 TRBV7-3 TGTGCCAGCAGCTCCGGACAGGGAAATAATTCACCCCTCCACTTT CASSSGQGNNSPLHF
TRBJ2-5 few NA TRBV5-4 TGTGCCAGCAGCTCCCCGGCAGTCCAAGAGACCCAGTACTTC CASSSPAVQETQYF
TRBJ2-6 NA NA TRBV3-1 TGTGCCAGCAGCCTACGGACAAGACGGGCTGGGGCCAACGTCCTGACTTTC CASSLRTRRAGANVLTF
TRBJ2-5 many NA TRBV20-1 TGCAGTGCTAGGGTCCCGGGGGAGACCCAGTACTTC CSARVPGETQYF
TRBJ2-1 NA TRBD1 TRBV28 TGTGCCAGCAGTGGACAGGACCGAATCTTGGGGCAGTTCTTC CASSGQDRILGQFF
TRBJ1-2 few NA TRBV28 TGTGCCAGCAGTTCGACGGATTATGGCTATGGCTACACCTTC CASSSTDYGYGYTF
TRBJ1-1 few NA TRBV29-1 TGCAGCGTTGCTCTTGGAATGAACACTGAAGCTTTCTTT CSVALGMNTEAFF
TRBJ2-2 few NA TRBV5-1 TGCGCCAGCAGCTTCACTAGCACCGGGGAGCTGTTTTTT CASSFTSTGELFF
TRBJ2-5 NA TRBD1 TRBV18 TGTGCCAGCTCCCCCACGACAGGGGTCGAGACCCAGTACTTC CASSPTTGVETQYF
TRBJ2-3 few NA TRBV6-1 TGTGCCAGCAGTGATTCTGACAGGAAGACAGATACGCAGTATTTT CASSDSDRKTDTQYF
TRBJ2-7 NA NA TRBV27 TGTGCCAGCAGTCGTGACGGGGGCTTCTACGAGCAGTACTTC CASSRDGGFYEQYF
TRBJ2-7 few NA TRBV5-1 TGCGCCAGCAGCCTTAGGGGACACGACTACGAGCAGTACTTC CASSLRGHDYEQYF
TRBJ2-5 NA NA TRBV7-2 TGTGCCAGCAGCTTAGGACTATCTCCGTACTTC CASSLGLSPYF
TRBJ1-4 few NA TRBV7-8 TGTGCCAGCAGCCAGCGGAGGAGAGGGAACCCAACTAATGAAAAACTGTTTTTT CASSQRRRGNPTNEKLFF
TRBJ2-1 NA TRBD2 TRBV6-6 TGTGCCAGCAGCCACACTAGCGGAGCCCTCTCCTACAATGAGCAGTTCTTC CASSHTSGALSYNEQFF
TRBJ2-3 NA NA TRBV7-6 TGTGCCAGCAGCCCCAGGAGTATTTCTCTAGCGAGGACAGATACGCAGTATTTT CASSPRSISLARTDTQYF
TRBJ2-3 many NA TRBV18 TGTGCCAGCTCACCACTAGCCGTGAGCACAGATACGCAGTATTTT CASSPLAVSTDTQYF
TRBJ2-6 many NA TRBV6-1 TGTGCCAGCAGTGAGTTGGGGGCGGATGGGGCCAACGTCCTGACTTTC CASSELGADGANVLTF
TRBJ2-5 many NA TRBV5-1 TGCGCCAGCAGATGGGCAGTCAACCAAGAGACCCAGTACTTC CASRWAVNQETQYF
TRBJ2-1 many TRBD2 TRBV20-1 TGCAGTGCTAGAGTAACTAGCGGGAGCTCCTACAATGAGCAGTTCTTC CSARVTSGSSYNEQFF
TRBJ2-7 NA TRBD2 TRBV20-1 TGCAGTGCCCCGACTAGCGGGAGGGACGAGCAGTACTTC CSAPTSGRDEQYF
TRBJ2-2 NA NA TRBV6-2/TRBV6-3 TGTGCCAGCAGTTTTCTGACGAACACCGGGGAGCTGTTTTTT CASSFLTNTGELFF
TRBJ2-1 NA TRBD2 TRBV29-1 TGCAGCGCCCCGACGCTGGCGGGAGACTCGAATGAGCAGTTCTTC CSAPTLAGDSNEQFF
TRBJ2-7 few NA TRBV20-1 TGCAGTGCCCTACCCGCCAGACGGACCTACGAGCAGTACTTC CSALPARRTYEQYF
TRBJ1-1 few NA TRBV18 TGTGCCAGCTCACCACAGGGGTCCACTGAAGCTTTCTTT CASSPQGSTEAFF